The rows below give T cell receptor beta chains drawn from one sample of a study of radiation and T cells in renal cell carcinoma. The method was immunoSEQ multiplex PCR; TCRdb's version includes in-frame clones alone and lacks a portion of them. This sample carries about 90,000 clones, around 80% of them seen once, and the ten largest clones take about 7.2%. Sequenced here: blood, sampled from a patient whose treatment included radiotherapy and nephrectomy. These receptors all stem from a man aged 60 to 69 with renal cell carcinoma. Both conserved end residues are part of each CDR3. D genes are given only for firm matches. Rows give clone size only sometimes, using once, few, many, or a class for an expanded clone.

abundance	v_gene	j_gene	d_gene	CDR3aa	CDR3nt
NA	TRBV28	TRBJ2-5	TRBD1	CASRQGRGQWETQYF	TGTGCCAGCAGACAGGGAAGGGGGCAGTGGGAGACCCAGTACTTC
NA	TRBV6-5	TRBJ2-5	NA	CASSYGPSGTQYF	TGTGCCAGCAGTTACGGACCCAGCGGGACCCAGTACTTC
NA	TRBV7-8	TRBJ1-5	NA	CASSFRGDQPQHF	TGTGCCAGCAGCTTCCGTGGGGATCAGCCCCAGCATTTT
NA	TRBV7-2	TRBJ2-1	NA	CASSLRGSGGNEQFF	TGTGCCAGCAGCTTGAGGGGCAGCGGTGGGAATGAGCAGTTCTTC
NA	TRBV5-6	TRBJ2-5	NA	CASSPLGREETQYF	TGTGCCAGCAGCCCGCTGGGCAGAGAAGAGACCCAGTACTTC
NA	TRBV25-1	TRBJ1-2	NA	CASSDRASGYTF	TGTGCCAGCAGTGACAGGGCCTCTGGCTACACCTTC
NA	TRBV2	TRBJ2-1	NA	CASSEAKWGAGEQFF	TGTGCCAGCAGTGAAGCTAAGTGGGGGGCCGGTGAGCAGTTCTTC
few	TRBV7-9	TRBJ1-5	TRBD1	CASSPGQGGNQPQHF	TGTGCCAGCAGCCCTGGACAGGGAGGCAATCAGCCCCAGCATTTT
NA	TRBV18	TRBJ1-1	NA	CASSPQSMNTEAFF	TGTGCCAGCTCACCACAGAGCATGAACACTGAAGCTTTCTTT
NA	TRBV9	TRBJ2-3	TRBD2	CASSVATKLAGVDTQYF	TGTGCCAGCAGCGTAGCCACTAAACTAGCGGGAGTCGATACGCAGTATTTT
NA	TRBV10-3	TRBJ2-7	TRBD2	CAISESIAGAHEQYF	TGTGCCATCAGTGAGTCCATAGCGGGAGCGCACGAGCAGTACTTC
NA	TRBV28	TRBJ1-2	NA	CASSFFLRGYSDQGNYGYTF	TGTGCCAGCAGTTTTTTCTTAAGGGGATACTCGGACCAGGGGAACTATGGCTACACCTTC
NA	TRBV28	TRBJ2-5	TRBD2	CASISAGGQETQYF	TGTGCCAGCATCTCAGCGGGAGGCCAAGAGACCCAGTACTTC
NA	TRBV6-1	TRBJ2-1	NA	CASPSYRDEQFF	TGTGCCAGCCCTAGCTACCGCGATGAGCAGTTCTTC
NA	TRBV28	TRBJ1-5	NA	CASSSQNQPQHF	TGTGCCAGCAGTTCCCAAAATCAGCCCCAGCATTTT
NA	TRBV10-3	TRBJ2-5	TRBD2	CAISGQGAGEETQYF	TGTGCCATCAGTGGGCAGGGAGCGGGAGAAGAGACCCAGTACTTC
NA	TRBV29-1	TRBJ2-3	NA	CSVSVSTDTQYF	TGCAGCGTATCGGTTAGCACAGATACGCAGTATTTT
once	TRBV4-2	TRBJ2-2	TRBD1	CASSQAGTGITGELFF	TGTGCCAGCAGCCAAGCCGGGACAGGGATCACCGGGGAGCTGTTTTTT
NA	TRBV27	TRBJ2-7	NA	CASSPDVSYEQYF	TGTGCCAGCAGTCCCGATGTCTCCTACGAGCAGTACTTC
NA	TRBV25-1	TRBJ2-1	TRBD1	CASSRQGAPLHNEQFF	TGTGCCAGCAGTAGACAGGGGGCCCCCCTTCACAATGAGCAGTTCTTC
few	TRBV14	TRBJ1-2	NA	CASSRWERDPYGYTF	TGTGCCAGCAGCCGATGGGAAAGGGACCCCTATGGCTACACCTTC
NA	TRBV10-1	TRBJ2-1	TRBD2	CASSWTSGAGNEQFF	TGCGCCAGCAGTTGGACTAGCGGGGCAGGTAATGAGCAGTTCTTC
NA	TRBV28	TRBJ1-5	TRBD1	CASSFWDRVNNQPQHF	TGTGCCAGCAGTTTCTGGGACAGGGTAAACAATCAGCCCCAGCATTTT
NA	TRBV7-9	TRBJ1-1	NA	CASSLLGGVSEAFF	TGTGCCAGCAGCTTACTAGGAGGGGTCTCTGAAGCTTTCTTT
NA	TRBV29-1	TRBJ2-5	TRBD1	CSVEKGQGRETQYF	TGCAGCGTTGAAAAGGGACAGGGACGAGAGACCCAGTACTTC
NA	TRBV14	TRBJ2-1	TRBD2	CASSPGLKTSGIRNEQFF	TGTGCCAGCAGCCCGGGTTTAAAGACTAGCGGGATCCGAAATGAGCAGTTCTTC
few	TRBV6-5	TRBJ2-7	TRBD1	CASSLGQGEQYF	TGTGCCAGCAGCCTCGGACAGGGCGAGCAGTACTTC
NA	TRBV7-8	TRBJ2-1	TRBD2	CASRGLADNNEQFF	TGTGCCAGCAGGGGACTAGCGGATAACAATGAGCAGTTCTTC
NA	TRBV19	TRBJ2-1	TRBD2	CASSYLGLAGRRNEQFF	TGTGCCAGTAGTTATTTAGGACTAGCGGGACGTCGGAATGAGCAGTTCTTC
NA	TRBV7-2	TRBJ1-1	TRBD1	CASSLEWTGTAGAFF	TGTGCCAGCAGCTTAGAATGGACAGGGACTGCAGGAGCTTTCTTT